The rows below give T cell receptor beta chains drawn from one sample of a study of T-cell memory formation after mild COVID-19. TCRdb recomputed calls from the 5' RACE reads with MiXCR, one row per CDR3 protein. The profile covers around 440,000 distinct CDR3 sequences, with roughly 20% appearing a single time and approximately 13% taken by the ten largest. The sequenced sample consisted of PBMCs or a T cell subset sorted from them (not recorded which). Every receptor here comes from an adult woman who had mild COVID-19 (a few samples of this study predate the infection). Cell type and time point are not known. Each CDR3 is given with its conserved first and last residue. A D gene is named only where the DNA matches it firmly. Some rows have no size entry. The others give once, few or many, or a class for an expanded clone.

d_call: NA
v_call: TRBV25-1
j_call: TRBJ2-1
clone_size: NA
cdr3_nt: TGTGCCAGCAGTGAATCAGGGGGACGGGGGAATGAGCAGTTCTTC
cdr3_aa: CASSESGGRGNEQFF

d_call: NA
v_call: TRBV9
j_call: TRBJ1-2
clone_size: few
cdr3_nt: TGTGCCAGCAGCCGAACAGGGAGGGGCTACACCTTC
cdr3_aa: CASSRTGRGYTF

d_call: TRBD1
v_call: TRBV6-5
j_call: TRBJ2-7
clone_size: NA
cdr3_nt: TGTGCCAGCAGTTACTCGACTGGACAGGGGGCTCCGGGCGAGCAGTACTTC
cdr3_aa: CASSYSTGQGAPGEQYF

d_call: NA
v_call: TRBV29-1
j_call: TRBJ2-7
clone_size: NA
cdr3_nt: TGCAGCGTTGACGATGTCAACGAGCAGTACTTC
cdr3_aa: CSVDDVNEQYF

d_call: TRBD1
v_call: TRBV5-4
j_call: TRBJ2-5
clone_size: few
cdr3_nt: TGTGCCAGCAGCATCGGGACAGAAAAAGAGACCCAGTACTTC
cdr3_aa: CASSIGTEKETQYF

d_call: TRBD2
v_call: TRBV6-5
j_call: TRBJ2-1
clone_size: NA
cdr3_nt: TGTGCCAGCAGTCCCAGGGCTAGCGGGGTCTCCTACAATGAGCAGTTCTTC
cdr3_aa: CASSPRASGVSYNEQFF

d_call: NA
v_call: TRBV13
j_call: TRBJ2-2
clone_size: NA
cdr3_nt: TGTGCCAGCAGCCCTTTTCAGTACCCGAACACCGGGGAGCTGTTTTTT
cdr3_aa: CASSPFQYPNTGELFF

d_call: TRBD2
v_call: TRBV5-5
j_call: TRBJ2-3
clone_size: few
cdr3_nt: TGTGCCAGCAGCTTGGGGACTAGCGGGAGAGATACGCAGTATTTT
cdr3_aa: CASSLGTSGRDTQYF

d_call: NA
v_call: TRBV2
j_call: TRBJ2-5
clone_size: NA
cdr3_nt: TGTGCCAGCAGAATGGGGGGGGCAGAGACCCAGTACTTC
cdr3_aa: CASRMGGAETQYF

d_call: NA
v_call: TRBV6-1
j_call: TRBJ1-1
clone_size: NA
cdr3_nt: TGTGCCAGCAGTGAAGCGCCGGGGAAATACACTGAAGCTTTCTTT
cdr3_aa: CASSEAPGKYTEAFF

d_call: TRBD1
v_call: TRBV29-1
j_call: TRBJ2-1
clone_size: NA
cdr3_nt: TGCAGCGTTGGCCGCAGGGGGATTGGGAATGAGCAGTTCTTC
cdr3_aa: CSVGRRGIGNEQFF

d_call: TRBD1
v_call: TRBV29-1
j_call: TRBJ2-7
clone_size: few
cdr3_nt: TGCAGCGTCGCCACGACCGGGACAGGGGGTTACGAGCAGTACTTC
cdr3_aa: CSVATTGTGGYEQYF

d_call: NA
v_call: TRBV7-8
j_call: TRBJ2-7
clone_size: NA
cdr3_nt: TGTGCCAGCAGCTTAGTAAGGTCCGGGACGGCCTCCTACGAGCAGTACTTC
cdr3_aa: CASSLVRSGTASYEQYF

d_call: NA
v_call: TRBV4-1
j_call: TRBJ2-3
clone_size: few
cdr3_nt: TGCGCCAGCAGCCAAGTGTGGCTCCGATCAGGCACAGATACGCAGTATTTT
cdr3_aa: CASSQVWLRSGTDTQYF

d_call: NA
v_call: TRBV7-9
j_call: TRBJ2-3
clone_size: NA
cdr3_nt: TGTGCCAGCAGCTTAGCGGGGGACACAGATACGCAGTATTTT
cdr3_aa: CASSLAGDTDTQYF

d_call: NA
v_call: TRBV12-3/TRBV12-4
j_call: TRBJ1-2
clone_size: few
cdr3_nt: TGTGCCAGCAGTTTAGGGGCAGAAATTAACGGCTACACCTTC
cdr3_aa: CASSLGAEINGYTF

d_call: NA
v_call: TRBV24-1
j_call: TRBJ1-4
clone_size: few
cdr3_nt: TGTGCCACCAGTGATCCCACAGGGCCGCGAGAAAAACTGTTTTTT
cdr3_aa: CATSDPTGPREKLFF

d_call: TRBD1
v_call: TRBV5-5
j_call: TRBJ2-1
clone_size: many
cdr3_nt: TGTGCCAGCAGCTTTGAGGGACAGGTCCCCAATGAGCAGTTCTTC
cdr3_aa: CASSFEGQVPNEQFF

d_call: NA
v_call: TRBV24-1
j_call: TRBJ2-1
clone_size: few
cdr3_nt: TGTGCCACCAGTGAACCCAACAAAAATGAGCAGTTCTTC
cdr3_aa: CATSEPNKNEQFF

d_call: NA
v_call: TRBV6-5
j_call: TRBJ1-1
clone_size: NA
cdr3_nt: TGTGCCAGCAGTTATTTTGACGACACTGAAGCTTTCTTT
cdr3_aa: CASSYFDDTEAFF

d_call: NA
v_call: TRBV12-3/TRBV12-4
j_call: TRBJ2-7
clone_size: few
cdr3_nt: TGTGCCAGCAGCCCCAGGGGTCGGGCTGGAGAGCAGTACTTC
cdr3_aa: CASSPRGRAGEQYF

d_call: NA
v_call: TRBV18
j_call: TRBJ2-7
clone_size: NA
cdr3_nt: TGTGCCAGCTCACCACAAACAGTGCTAGGTTACGAGCAGTACTTC
cdr3_aa: CASSPQTVLGYEQYF

d_call: NA
v_call: TRBV7-9
j_call: TRBJ1-1
clone_size: few
cdr3_nt: TGTGCCAGCAGCATTGAGGGGGTCGTGAGCACTGAAGCTTTCTTT
cdr3_aa: CASSIEGVVSTEAFF

d_call: NA
v_call: TRBV6-5
j_call: TRBJ2-5
clone_size: few
cdr3_nt: TGTGCCAGCAGTTACTTGGCGAGACAGACCCAGTACTTC
cdr3_aa: CASSYLARQTQYF

d_call: NA
v_call: TRBV9
j_call: TRBJ1-1
clone_size: NA
cdr3_nt: TGTGCCAGCAGCGTAGTCAGTAACACTGAAGCTTTCTTT
cdr3_aa: CASSVVSNTEAFF

d_call: NA
v_call: TRBV12-3/TRBV12-4
j_call: TRBJ2-5
clone_size: few
cdr3_nt: TGTGCCAGCAGCCAAACAGGGTTAGAGACCCAGTACTTC
cdr3_aa: CASSQTGLETQYF

d_call: NA
v_call: TRBV30
j_call: TRBJ2-1
clone_size: NA
cdr3_nt: TGTGCCTGGAGGCGGGGCCCTGAGCAGTTCTTC
cdr3_aa: CAWRRGPEQFF

d_call: TRBD2
v_call: TRBV4-1
j_call: TRBJ2-1
clone_size: NA
cdr3_nt: TGCGCCAGCAGCCAAATCGTCCCACAGCGGGAGCACCGCAATGAGCAGTTCTTC
cdr3_aa: CASSQIVPQREHRNEQFF

d_call: TRBD1
v_call: TRBV6-6
j_call: TRBJ1-2
clone_size: NA
cdr3_nt: TGTGCCAGCAGTTCATCCCGGGACAGGGGGCCGAGGGGCTACACCTTC
cdr3_aa: CASSSSRDRGPRGYTF

d_call: TRBD1
v_call: TRBV6-5
j_call: TRBJ2-7
clone_size: NA
cdr3_nt: TGTGCCAGAGGGGGCCAGGTTCTATCCTACGAGCAGTACTTC
cdr3_aa: CARGGQVLSYEQYF

d_call: TRBD2
v_call: TRBV11-3
j_call: TRBJ2-7
clone_size: NA
cdr3_nt: TGTGCCAGCAGCAAACTAGCGGGGAACTCCTACGAGCAGTACTTC
cdr3_aa: CASSKLAGNSYEQYF

d_call: TRBD1
v_call: TRBV7-2
j_call: TRBJ1-2
clone_size: NA
cdr3_nt: TGTGCCAGCAGCGCTGCCGGGACAGCCAGATCCTATGGCTACACCTTC
cdr3_aa: CASSAAGTARSYGYTF

d_call: TRBD1
v_call: TRBV6-5
j_call: TRBJ2-2
clone_size: NA
cdr3_nt: TGTGCCAGCAGTTACTCCCGGGACAGGATCCCCGGGGAGCTGTTTTTT
cdr3_aa: CASSYSRDRIPGELFF

d_call: NA
v_call: TRBV12-3/TRBV12-4
j_call: TRBJ2-1
clone_size: few
cdr3_nt: TGTGCCAGCAGTTTAGCGGGGGGGCTTGGGTATGAGCAGTTCTTC
cdr3_aa: CASSLAGGLGYEQFF

d_call: NA
v_call: TRBV9
j_call: TRBJ2-5
clone_size: few
cdr3_nt: TGTGCCAGCAGCGTAGGGCTACAAGAGACCCAGTACTTC
cdr3_aa: CASSVGLQETQYF

d_call: NA
v_call: TRBV7-9
j_call: TRBJ2-5
clone_size: NA
cdr3_nt: TGTGCCAGCAGCTCGGACTTGGAGACCCAGTACTTC
cdr3_aa: CASSSDLETQYF

d_call: NA
v_call: TRBV5-4
j_call: TRBJ1-1
clone_size: few
cdr3_nt: TGTGCCAGCAGCCCAGGTGGGGTAGGAACTGAAGCTTTCTTT
cdr3_aa: CASSPGGVGTEAFF

d_call: NA
v_call: TRBV5-1
j_call: TRBJ1-4
clone_size: few
cdr3_nt: TGCGCCAGCAGCTTATCGAGTGCAACTAATGAAAAACTGTTTTTT
cdr3_aa: CASSLSSATNEKLFF

d_call: NA
v_call: TRBV12-3/TRBV12-4
j_call: TRBJ2-1
clone_size: NA
cdr3_nt: TGTGCCAGCAGGCACCGTTGGATAGCTGAGCAGTTCTTC
cdr3_aa: CASRHRWIAEQFF

d_call: TRBD1
v_call: TRBV9
j_call: TRBJ2-5
clone_size: NA
cdr3_nt: TGTGCCAGCAGCGTAGGGGACAGCCAAGAGACCCAGTACTTC
cdr3_aa: CASSVGDSQETQYF

d_call: TRBD2
v_call: TRBV2
j_call: TRBJ2-7
clone_size: NA
cdr3_nt: TGTGCCAGCCGTTCCCCGGGGGGCTCCTACGAGCAGTACTTC
cdr3_aa: CASRSPGGSYEQYF

d_call: TRBD2
v_call: TRBV10-3
j_call: TRBJ2-2
clone_size: few
cdr3_nt: TGTGCCATCAGGGACATGGGACTAACCGGGGAGCTGTTTTTT
cdr3_aa: CAIRDMGLTGELFF

d_call: NA
v_call: TRBV27
j_call: TRBJ2-7
clone_size: NA
cdr3_nt: TGTGCCAGCAGCCCTGGAGGGAGCGCATGGGACGAGCAGTACTTC
cdr3_aa: CASSPGGSAWDEQYF

d_call: TRBD2
v_call: TRBV10-3
j_call: TRBJ2-3
clone_size: NA
cdr3_nt: TGTGCCATCAGAAGACTAGCGGGAGGGCCTACAGATACGCAGTATTTT
cdr3_aa: CAIRRLAGGPTDTQYF

d_call: TRBD1
v_call: TRBV7-9
j_call: TRBJ2-5
clone_size: NA
cdr3_nt: TGTGCCAGCAGCCCTGAACTCGGACAGGGACACCAAGAGACCCAGTACTTC
cdr3_aa: CASSPELGQGHQETQYF

d_call: NA
v_call: TRBV7-9
j_call: TRBJ2-6
clone_size: NA
cdr3_nt: TGTGCCAGCAGCTCCACCGAGACTGGGGCCAACGTCCTGACTTTC
cdr3_aa: CASSSTETGANVLTF

d_call: TRBD1
v_call: TRBV6-6
j_call: TRBJ2-5
clone_size: NA
cdr3_nt: TGTGCCAGCAGGGGGGCCGGGACAGGAGAAGAGACCCAGTACTTC
cdr3_aa: CASRGAGTGEETQYF

d_call: NA
v_call: TRBV24-1
j_call: TRBJ2-7
clone_size: NA
cdr3_nt: TGTGCCACCAGTGATTACTACGAGCAGTACTTC
cdr3_aa: CATSDYYEQYF